This TCR beta chain was observed in a study of blood T cell repertoires in COVID-19. About the research overall: Whether acute or convalescent, the COVID-19 samples came from the United States, Italy and Spain. T cells, B-cell-depleted T cells, or PBMCs provided the cDNA or gDNA that served as material.

Only in-frame clones appear in the TCRdb table, and some are missing; sequencing was by immunoSEQ multiplex PCR. Of 200,000 to 250,000 clones in the sample, around four fifths are singletons; the top ten hold about 4.5%. V lost 5 bases to trimming and J lost 3 bases, with 10 bases between them. CDR1 and CDR2 (germline): SGHAT, FQNNGV. The length of the CDR3 is 13 residues. The sequenced sample was peripheral blood. The gene calls are TRBV11-2 and TRBJ1-2; no definite D call. The receptor's source is a woman in her sixties or seventies with acute or convalescent COVID-19. In DNA, the CDR3 is TGTGCCAGCAGCGCCGACCGGGACTATGGCTACACCTTC. As protein: CASSADRDYGYTF.